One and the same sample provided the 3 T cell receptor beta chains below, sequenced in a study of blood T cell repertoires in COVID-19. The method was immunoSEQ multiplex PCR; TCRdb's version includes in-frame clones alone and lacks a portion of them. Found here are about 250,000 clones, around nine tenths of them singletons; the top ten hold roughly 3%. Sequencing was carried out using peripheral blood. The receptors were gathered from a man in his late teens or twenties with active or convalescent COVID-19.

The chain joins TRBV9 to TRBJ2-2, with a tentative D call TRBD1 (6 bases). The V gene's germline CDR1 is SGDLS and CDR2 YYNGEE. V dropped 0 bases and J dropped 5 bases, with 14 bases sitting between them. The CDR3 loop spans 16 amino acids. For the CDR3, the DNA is TGTGCCAGCAGCGTAGGCCAGGGGATCGAGACCGGGGAGCTGTTTTTT. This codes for CASSVGQGIETGELFF.

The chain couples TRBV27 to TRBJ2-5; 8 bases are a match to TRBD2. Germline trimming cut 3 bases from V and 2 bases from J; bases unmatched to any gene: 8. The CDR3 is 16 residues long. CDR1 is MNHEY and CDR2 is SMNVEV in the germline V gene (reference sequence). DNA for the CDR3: TGTGCCAGCAGTTTCTGGAGCGGGAGAATACAAGAGACCCAGTACTTC. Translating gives CASSFWSGRIQETQYF.

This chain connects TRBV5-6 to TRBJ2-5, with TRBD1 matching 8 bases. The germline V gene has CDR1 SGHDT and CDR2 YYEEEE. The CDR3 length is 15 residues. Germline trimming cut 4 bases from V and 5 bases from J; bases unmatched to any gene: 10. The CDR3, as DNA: TGTGCCAGCAGCAAGACGGGGAACAGGGGGGAGACCCAGTACTTC. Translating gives CASSKTGNRGETQYF.